This T cell receptor beta chain appears in the sequencing data of a study of T cells expressing NK-cell markers. Study-wide findings and caveats: For four donors, these clonotypes were likewise the leading ones in the CD3+CD56-NKG2C+ fraction. The HCMV specificity of the expanded NKG2C+ T cell clones stayed unresolved. Of the CD8+ T cells in about 6 donors, about 1.0-7.5% belonged to dominant NKG2C+ clonotypes.

For each CDR3 protein, TCRdb gives one entry from its re-call of the 5' RACE reads, without DNA. The ten top clones account for around 5%, within a sample of fewer than 400,000 distinct CDR3 sequences. In regard to this clonotype: Its antigen is unknown.

The CDR3 extends over 15 amino acids. Per the germline V gene, CDR1 is MNHEY and CDR2 is SVGEGT. The sequence was collected from a man aged 18 to 69 in good health. Specimen: blood T cells: a sorted CD56 or NKG2C T cell subset, CD4+ or CD8+ T cells, or bulk PBMC T cells (not recorded which). The V gene is TRBV6-2 or TRBV6-3, the J gene TRBJ2-5. Here the CDR3 reads CARIVFTGNQETQYF.